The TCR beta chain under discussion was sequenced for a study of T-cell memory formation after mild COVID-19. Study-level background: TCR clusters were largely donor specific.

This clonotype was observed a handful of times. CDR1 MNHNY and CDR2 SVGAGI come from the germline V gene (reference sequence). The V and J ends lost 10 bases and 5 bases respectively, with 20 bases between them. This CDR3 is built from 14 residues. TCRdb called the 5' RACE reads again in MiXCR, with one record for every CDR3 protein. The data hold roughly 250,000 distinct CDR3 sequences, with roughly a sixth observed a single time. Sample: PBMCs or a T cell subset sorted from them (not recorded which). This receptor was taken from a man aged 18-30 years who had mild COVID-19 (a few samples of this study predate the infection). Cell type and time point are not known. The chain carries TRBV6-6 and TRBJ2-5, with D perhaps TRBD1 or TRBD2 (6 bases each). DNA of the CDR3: TGTGCCACGTCACACGGGGGCTGGAGGGAGACCCAGTACTTC. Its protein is CATSHGGWRETQYF.